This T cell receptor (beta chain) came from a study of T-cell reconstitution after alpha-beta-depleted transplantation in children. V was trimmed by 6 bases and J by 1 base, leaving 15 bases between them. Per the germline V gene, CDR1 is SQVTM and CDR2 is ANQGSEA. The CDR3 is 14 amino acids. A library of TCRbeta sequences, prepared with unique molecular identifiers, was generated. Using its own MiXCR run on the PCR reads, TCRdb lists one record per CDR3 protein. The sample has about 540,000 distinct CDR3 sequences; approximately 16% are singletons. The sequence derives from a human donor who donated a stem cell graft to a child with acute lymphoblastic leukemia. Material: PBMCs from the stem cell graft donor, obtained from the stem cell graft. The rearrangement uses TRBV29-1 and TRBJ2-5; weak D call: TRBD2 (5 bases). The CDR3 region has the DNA TGCAGCGTGGACCTACGGACTCTCCAAGAGACCCAGTACTTC. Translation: CSVDLRTLQETQYF.